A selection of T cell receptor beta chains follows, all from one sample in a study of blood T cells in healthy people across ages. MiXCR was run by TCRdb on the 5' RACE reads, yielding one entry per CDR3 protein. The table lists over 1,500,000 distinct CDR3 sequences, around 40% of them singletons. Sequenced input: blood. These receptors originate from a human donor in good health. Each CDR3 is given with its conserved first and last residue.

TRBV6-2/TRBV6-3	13	CASSWEIEETQYF
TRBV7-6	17	CASSRLAGGTDDNEQFF
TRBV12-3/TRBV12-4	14	CATTFEGANTEAFF
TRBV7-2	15	CASSLVAGAPHGYTF
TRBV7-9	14	CASTGTGYTAEAFF
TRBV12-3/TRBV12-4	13	CASSSIQYNEQFF
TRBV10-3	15	CAISGTTSSYNEQFF
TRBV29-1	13	CSVLTGTGDGYTF
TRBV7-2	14	CASSLATGSNEQFF
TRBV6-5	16	CASSYTGTAGTYEQYF
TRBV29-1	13	CSVLRGAQETQYF
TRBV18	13	CASSPAGSGEQFF
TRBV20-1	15	CSARDRGGLLKPQHF
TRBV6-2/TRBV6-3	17	CASSPGARGGWPETQYF
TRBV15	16	CATSISGGDHTGELFF
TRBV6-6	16	CASSRRLQSGANVLTF
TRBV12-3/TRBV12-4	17	CASSLMTSGGHTDTQYF
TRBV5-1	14	CASSRGDRGYGYTF
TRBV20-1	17	CSARPMGQGQANYGYTF
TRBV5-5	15	CASRDTGTGVTEAFF
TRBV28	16	CASSFLQGYGNQPQHF
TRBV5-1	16	CASSPNQQGFHYEQYF
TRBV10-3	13	CAISEKRNTEAFF
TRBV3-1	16	CASSQVLGAGLLGYTF
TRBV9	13	CASSPDRGSPLHF
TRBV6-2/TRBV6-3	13	CATRRGLGTEAFF
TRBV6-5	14	CASIEQGSAGELFF
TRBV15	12	CAVRGFTDTQYF
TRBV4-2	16	CASSQEGGQGREELFF
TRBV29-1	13	CSALWSGGTEAFF
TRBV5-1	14	CASSSGANQETQYF
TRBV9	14	CASSETGTGIEQYF
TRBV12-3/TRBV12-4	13	CASSFFGESEQFF